The next 10 T cell receptor beta chains were all read from a single sample in a study of T cells after posttransplantation cyclophosphamide. A marrow graft followed busulfan-fludarabine conditioning, with cyclophosphamide on days +3 and +4. Assay used: immunoSEQ multiplex PCR; TCRdb lists only in-frame clones, some missing. The table lists more than 4,500 clones, approximately 80% of them singletons, with less than 4% in the top ten. Sequenced here: CD4+ T cells sorted from blood, sampled nearly 360 days after allogeneic stem cell transplant with posttransplant cyclophosphamide. These receptors were obtained from a male patient between 45 and 60 years old who received an allogeneic stem cell transplant from a related donor and was CMV-positive. Some of these T cells may belong to the graft donor.

Only one count was recorded for this clone. J is TRBJ2-7 and V is TRBV7-6, with 8 positions matching TRBD2. Per germline, CDR1 SGHVS and CDR2 FNYEAQ. After removal of 1 base from V and 4 bases from J, the junction contained 6 bases not matched to a gene. This CDR3 comprises 15 residues. In DNA, the CDR3 is TGTGCCAGCAGCTTAGATATTAGCGGGGTTTACGAGCAGTACTTC. Protein product: CASSLDISGVYEQYF.

The rearrangement links TRBV10-3 to TRBJ2-5, with D possibly matching TRBD1 (5 bases). The CDR3 loop spans 17 amino acids. Per the germline V gene, CDR1 is ENHRY and CDR2 is SYGVKD. Trimming removed 0 bases from V and 1 base from J, with 15 bases in between. Here the CDR3 DNA reads TGTGCCATCAGTGAGTCATCCGCCCAGGGCGTCCAAGAGACCCAGTACTTC. It translates to CAISESSAQGVQETQYF.

This clone was counted once. This rearrangement joins TRBV9 to TRBJ2-2, with TRBD2 matching over 9 bases. The CDR3 length is 16 residues. V lost 3 bases, J lost 4 bases, and 7 bases stayed unmatched. Germline CDR1 is SGDLS and CDR2 is YYNGEE. The CDR3 nucleotides read TGTGCCAGCAGCGCCGGACTAGCGATCGGCACCGGGGAGCTGTTTTTT. It encodes CASSAGLAIGTGELFF. Filled out from reference TRBV9 and TRBJ2-2, the complete variable domain reads DSGVTQTPKHLITATGQRVTLRCSPRSGDLSVYWYQQSLDQGLQFLIQYYNGEERAKGNILERFSAQQFPDLHSELNLSSLELGDSALYFCASSAGLAIGTGELFFGEGSRLTVL.

This chain joins TRBV18 and TRBJ2-7; 8 nucleotides align to TRBD1. Germline values: CDR1 KGHSH, CDR2 LQKENI. The CDR3 has 15 amino acids. V shed 3 bases and J 12 bases; nucleotides not matched to a gene: 16. This CDR3 reads CASSPTDQQGELRYF. CDR3 DNA sequence: TGTGCCAGCTCACCTACTGACCAACAGGGGGAACTTCGGTACTTC.

Written as DNA, the CDR3 is TGTGCCAGCATCTCGGGTGAGGGTGTGGTATCCTACAATGAGCAGTTCTTC. The encoded protein is CASISGEGVVSYNEQFF. The chain uses TRBV2 and TRBJ2-1; possible D gene TRBD2, 5 bases. The CDR3 is 17 residues long. Trimming took off 7 bases at V and 1 base at J, with 20 bases between the two ends. Germline CDR1 SNHLY, CDR2 FYNNEI.

This CDR3 reads CASSYNRAQPQHF. The CDR3 bases are TGTGCCAGCAGTTACAACAGGGCTCAGCCCCAGCATTTT. The chain has TRBV6-6 and TRBJ1-5; possibly TRBD1 for D (6 bases). This CDR3 has 13 residues. V lost 2 bases to trimming and J lost 6 bases, with 8 bases between them. Per the germline V gene, CDR1 is MNHNY and CDR2 is SVGAGI (reference sequence).

This clone came up once. V and J are TRBV6-6 and TRBJ1-1; 7 nucleotides agree with TRBD1. The CDR3 contains 15 residues. Germline V gives CDR1 MNHNY, CDR2 SVGAGI (reference sequence). Trimming cost V 5 bases and J 5 bases; bases outside gene matches: 11. The CDR3, as DNA: TGTGCCAGCAGTCCCGAGGGGGCAGGGTTAACTGAAGCTTTCTTT. Protein: CASSPEGAGLTEAFF.

This clone has only a few counts. The V gene is TRBV5-1, the J gene TRBJ2-1, with TRBD2 matching 10 bases. Germline V gene data show CDR1 as SGHRS and CDR2 as YFSETQ. The CDR3 totals 17 residues. V dropped 1 base and J dropped 8; count of bases not matched to a gene: 12. The CDR3 DNA reads as TGCGCCAGCAGCTTGCGAATAGGAACTAGCGGGACGGATGAGCAGTTCTTC. This codes for CASSLRIGTSGTDEQFF.

This sequence joins TRBV6-5 and TRBJ1-1; TRBD1 might be the D (5 bases). Trimming removed 6 bases from V and 6 bases from J, with 14 bases in between. Germline loops: CDR1 MNHEY, CDR2 SVGAGI. CDR3 length: 13 residues. CDR3 amino acids: CASSLEQGPEAFF. CDR3 bases: TGTGCCAGCAGCCTGGAGCAGGGTCCTGAAGCTTTCTTT.

The V and J genes are TRBV11-2 and TRBJ2-7; a weak D match, TRBD1 (6 bases). Trimming pared 1 base from V and 4 bases from J, leaving 11 bases between. The V gene's germline CDR1 is SGHAT and CDR2 FQNNGV. The CDR3 is 14 amino acids. CDR3 nucleotides: TGTGCCAGCAGCTTAGGCCTGGACAGTTACGAGCAGTACTTC. Translated, it gives CASSLGLDSYEQYF.